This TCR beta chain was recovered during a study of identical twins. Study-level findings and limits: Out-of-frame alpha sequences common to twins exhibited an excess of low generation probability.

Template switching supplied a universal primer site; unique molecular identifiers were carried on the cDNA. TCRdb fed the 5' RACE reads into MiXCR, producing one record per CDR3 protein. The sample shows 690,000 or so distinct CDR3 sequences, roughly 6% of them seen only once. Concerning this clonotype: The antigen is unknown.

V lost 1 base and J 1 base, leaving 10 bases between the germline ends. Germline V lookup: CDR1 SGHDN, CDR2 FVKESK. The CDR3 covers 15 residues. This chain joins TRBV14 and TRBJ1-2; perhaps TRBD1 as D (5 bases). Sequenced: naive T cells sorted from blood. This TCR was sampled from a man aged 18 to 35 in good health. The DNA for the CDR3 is TGTGCCAGCAGCCAAGGGTCCAGGGTTAACTATGGCTACACCTTC. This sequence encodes CASSQGSRVNYGYTF. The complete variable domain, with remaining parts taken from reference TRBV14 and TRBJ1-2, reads EAGVTQFPSHSVIEKGQTVTLRCDPISGHDNLYWYRRVMGKEIKFLLHFVKESKQDESGMPNNRFLAERTGGTYSTLKVQPAELEDSGVYFCASSQGSRVNYGYTFGSGTRLTVV.